This TCR beta chain was sequenced during a study of CD8 T cells in Susac syndrome. In blood CD8+ and CD4+ T cells, TCR beta underwent sequencing. Those who served as multiple sclerosis controls were treatment-naive patients with stable or active relapsing-remitting disease. The CD8+ and CD4+ T cells were negatively isolated, with the TEMRA cells enriched by FACS. With random hexamers, reverse transcription was performed on about 0.45 to 1 ug of RNA. An immunoSEQ multiplex PCR amplified TCR beta CDR3 over 54 Vbeta and 13 Jbeta. MiXCR was run by TCRdb on the immunoSEQ multiplex PCR reads, yielding one entry per CDR3 protein. The data show fewer than 250,000 distinct CDR3 sequences, around nine tenths seen once. The V gene end was trimmed by 5 bases and the J gene end by 11 bases; junction bases not matched to a gene: 11. This CDR3 region has 14 residues. Germline CDR1 and CDR2: LNHDA and SQIVND (reference sequence).

This chain connects TRBV19 to TRBJ1-5, with TRBD1 matching 8 bases. This sequence was found in a human donor with multiple sclerosis. Sequencing used CD8+ T cells from PBMCs. In nucleotides, the CDR3 is TGTGCCAGTAGTGTGACAGGGGCCACCGTGGCCCAGCATTTT. Encoded protein: CASSVTGATVAQHF.